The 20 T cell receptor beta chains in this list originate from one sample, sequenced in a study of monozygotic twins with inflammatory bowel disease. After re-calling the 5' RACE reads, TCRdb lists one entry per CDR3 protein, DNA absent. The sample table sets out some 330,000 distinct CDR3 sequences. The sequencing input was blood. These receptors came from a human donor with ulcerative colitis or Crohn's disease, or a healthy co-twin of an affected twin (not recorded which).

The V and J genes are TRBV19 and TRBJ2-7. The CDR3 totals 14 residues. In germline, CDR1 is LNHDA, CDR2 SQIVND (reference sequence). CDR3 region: CASSYPGSSYEQYF. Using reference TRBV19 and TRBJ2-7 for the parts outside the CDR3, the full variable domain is DGGITQSPKYLFRKEGQNVTLSCEQNLNHDAMYWYRQDPGQGLRLIYYSQIVNDFQKGDIAEGYSVSREKKESFPLTVTSAQKNPTAFYLCASSYPGSSYEQYFGPGTRLTVT.

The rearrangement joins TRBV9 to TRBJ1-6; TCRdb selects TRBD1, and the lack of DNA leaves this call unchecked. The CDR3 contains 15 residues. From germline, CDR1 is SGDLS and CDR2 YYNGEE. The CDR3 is CASSFGQGISSPLHF.

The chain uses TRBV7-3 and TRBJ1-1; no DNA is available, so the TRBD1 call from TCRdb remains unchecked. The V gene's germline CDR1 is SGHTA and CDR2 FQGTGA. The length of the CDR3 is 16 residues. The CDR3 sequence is CASSLTFGQPNTEAFF.

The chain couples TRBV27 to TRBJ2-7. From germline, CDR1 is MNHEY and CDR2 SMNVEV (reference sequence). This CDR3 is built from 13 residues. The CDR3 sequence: CASSLKVSHEQYF.

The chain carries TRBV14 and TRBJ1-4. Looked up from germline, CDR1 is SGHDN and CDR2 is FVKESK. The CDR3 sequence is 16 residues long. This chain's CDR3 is CASSRLRASANEKLFF.

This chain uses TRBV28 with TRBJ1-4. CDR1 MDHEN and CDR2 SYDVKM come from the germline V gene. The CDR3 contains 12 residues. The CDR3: CASSAYIEKLFF.

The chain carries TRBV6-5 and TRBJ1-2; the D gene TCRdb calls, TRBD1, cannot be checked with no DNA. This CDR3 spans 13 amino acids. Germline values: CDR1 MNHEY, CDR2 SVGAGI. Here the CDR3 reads CASSYEGDYGYTF.

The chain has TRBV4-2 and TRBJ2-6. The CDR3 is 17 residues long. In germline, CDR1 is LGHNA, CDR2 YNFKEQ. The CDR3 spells CASSHLLVDSGANVLTF.

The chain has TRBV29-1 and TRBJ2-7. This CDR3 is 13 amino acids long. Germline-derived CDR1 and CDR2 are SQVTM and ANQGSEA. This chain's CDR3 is CSVEDSVIYEQYF.

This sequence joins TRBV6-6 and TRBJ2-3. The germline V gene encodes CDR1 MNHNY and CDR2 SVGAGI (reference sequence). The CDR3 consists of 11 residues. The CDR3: CASSYKGTQYF.

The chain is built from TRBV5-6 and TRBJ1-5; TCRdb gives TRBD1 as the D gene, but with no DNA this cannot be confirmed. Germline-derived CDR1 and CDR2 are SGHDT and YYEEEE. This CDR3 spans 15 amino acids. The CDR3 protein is CASSPGFDSNQPQHF. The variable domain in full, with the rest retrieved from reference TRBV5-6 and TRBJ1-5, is DAGVTQSPTHLIKTRGQQVTLRCSPKSGHDTVSWYQQALGQGPQFIFQYYEEEERQRGNFPDRFSGHQFPNYSSELNVNALLLGDSALYLCASSPGFDSNQPQHFGDGTRLSIL.

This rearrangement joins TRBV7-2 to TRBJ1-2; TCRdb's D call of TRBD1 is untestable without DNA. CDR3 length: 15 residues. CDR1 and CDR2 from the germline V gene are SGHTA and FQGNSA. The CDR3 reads CASSSDDRGFGGYTF.

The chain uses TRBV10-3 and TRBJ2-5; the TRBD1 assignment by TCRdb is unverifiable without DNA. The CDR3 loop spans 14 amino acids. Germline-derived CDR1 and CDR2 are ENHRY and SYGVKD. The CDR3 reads CAITPTGVQETQYF.

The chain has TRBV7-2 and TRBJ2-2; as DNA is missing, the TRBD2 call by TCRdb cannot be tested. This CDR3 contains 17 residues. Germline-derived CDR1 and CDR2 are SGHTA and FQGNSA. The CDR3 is CASYRPGLAVYGGELFF.

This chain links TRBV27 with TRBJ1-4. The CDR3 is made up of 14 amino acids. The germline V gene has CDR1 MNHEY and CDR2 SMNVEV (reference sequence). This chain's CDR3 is CASSRIATNEKLFF.

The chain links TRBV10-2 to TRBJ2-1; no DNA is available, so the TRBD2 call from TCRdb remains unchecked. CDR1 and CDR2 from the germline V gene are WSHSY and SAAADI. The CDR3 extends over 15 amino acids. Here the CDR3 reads CASSEGTSGNNEQFF.

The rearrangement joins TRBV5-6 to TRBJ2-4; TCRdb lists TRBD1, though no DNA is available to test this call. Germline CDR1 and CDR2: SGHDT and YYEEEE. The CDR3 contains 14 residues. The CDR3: CASSDSTGENIQYF.

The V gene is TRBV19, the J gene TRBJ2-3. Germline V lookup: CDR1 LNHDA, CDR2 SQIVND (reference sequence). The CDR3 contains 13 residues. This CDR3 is CASRLIPTDTQYF.

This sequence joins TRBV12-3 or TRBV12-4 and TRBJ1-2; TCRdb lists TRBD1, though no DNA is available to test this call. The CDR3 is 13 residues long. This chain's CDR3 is CASSSWSLVGYTF.

The CDR3 sequence is CASSLYSGTSNNEQFF. The chain employs TRBV5-6 and TRBJ2-1; the TCRdb call, TRBD2, lacks DNA for checking. Germline V gives CDR1 SGHDT, CDR2 YYEEEE. The CDR3 is made up of 16 amino acids.